What follows is one TCR beta chain and its context. Its target antigen remains unknown. No base-level quality is on record; no much larger clone is a single base apart. These data originate in a study of CD8+ T cells in alopecia areata (dated by TCRdb to 2016 to 2018). In the study overall: The treated patients took part in an open-label pilot trial in which moderate-to-severe alopecia areata was treated with oral tofacitinib at 5 to 10 mg twice daily. Tofacitinib was administered for 6 to 18 months, and 6 months of follow-up off drug were then conducted to assess delayed response and recurrence. The SALT score, which quantifies the percentage of affected scalp surface area, was used to measure disease severity in treated patients. High-throughput TCRbeta sequencing was used to examine T cell clonal expansion in alopecia areata in both the C3H/HeJ mouse model and human patients. Scalp tissue and sorted CD4+ and CD8+ peripheral blood T cells from patchy and totalis/universalis alopecia areata patients and from healthy controls were covered by human TCRbeta sequencing. Tofacitinib-treated patients had biopsies at baseline and at 4 and 24 weeks of treatment, with a later scalp biopsy in several patients. Scalp clonality was compared among normal scalp (n=4), patchy alopecia areata scalp (n=8), and alopecia totalis/universalis scalp (n=8). The RNA source kit depended on sample type: the PAXgene miRNA kit for fixed scalp, the miRNeasy kit for PBMCs, and the RNeasy kit for mouse skin. immunoSEQ multiplex PCR using 35 Vbeta forward primers and 13 Jbeta reverse primers was used to amplify TCRbeta CDR3 regions.

General findings and caveats noted by the study authors: The treated cohort was small, with a single nonresponder, so links between baseline CD8+ expansion and response need larger studies. Unlike mouse skin, which is dominated by gammadelta T cells, normal human skin has resident alphabeta T cells that are also sequenced, and this complicates analysis of the scalp TCR repertoire. Many expanded lesional clones persisted in scalp and blood during tofacitinib treatment, which may partly explain relapse after stopping treatment. Tofacitinib significantly decreased scalp clonality and the number of expanded CD8+ clones among the top 100 scalp clones. Compared with normal scalp, lesional scalp had higher clonality and more expanded CD8+ clones, particularly in alopecia totalis/universalis, a pattern that suggests antigenic drive. TCR sequences shared between patients were less clear than in mice, possibly partly because of HLA diversity in the patient population.

Libraries were constructed by the immunoSEQ multiplex PCR assay. For TCR sequencing, RNA was extracted from every sample and reverse transcribed into cDNA to serve as template. First-strand cDNA was synthesized with SuperScript III using a 2:1 mix of oligo-dT and random hexamers. A synthetic immune receptor repertoire was used to assess amplification bias, and residual bias was removed computationally. On the study's bioinformatics: After raw reads were preprocessed to remove errors, the CDR3 was defined following IMGT conventions as running from the conserved cysteine to phenylalanine. To get clonality, Shannon entropy was normalized by log2 of the number of productive unique TCRs and the result was subtracted from 1. Scalp TCRbeta sequences were cross-referenced with sorted blood CD4 and CD8 repertoires so that the CD4 or CD8 identity of scalp clones could be inferred. TCRdb carries this immuneACCESS record with in-frame sequences only. Its versions omit some clonotypes, under half of them owing to an unresolved V gene in the studies checked, with the rest unexplained. Clonal size and the V and J genes are those of that table, whereas D and trimming came from the DNA. The sample table records 150,000 to 200,000 clones; about three fifths of these occur just once. The ten largest clones represent 1.3% of the sample.

What the treatment or condition label conveys for this sample: oral pan-JAK inhibitor, 5-10 mg twice daily. Lesional scalp punch biopsies and peripheral blood were collected from alopecia areata patients. PBMCs were isolated by density centrifugation and stained for CD3, CD4 and CD8, after which CD4+ and CD8+ T cells were sorted on a FACSAria. This specimen was CD4+ T cells sorted from blood, taken around week 50, from a patient treated with tofacitinib. The receptor was derived from a human donor with alopecia areata.

The bases are TGCAGCGTTGAACGGAGGGACTCCTACGAGCAGTACTTC. Translated, this gives CSVERRDSYEQYF. This receptor chain uses TRBV29-1 and TRBJ2-7; a tentative D match to TRBD2 spans 6 bases. Taken from cysteine to phenylalanine, the CDR3 has 13 residues. Only the CDR3 portion is preserved as DNA: 39 bases, with reading frame beginning at the first base. CDR1 and CDR2, per the germline V gene, are SQVTM and ANQGSEA. V is shortened by 2 bases, J by 0 bases, and the region joining them spans 8 bases.